This TCR beta chain was sequenced for a study of somatic mutations in cytotoxic T cells in rheumatoid arthritis. Study as a whole: No treatment had yet been given when patient blood (less than 31 ml EDTA) was drawn, right after diagnosis.

Study-wide findings and caveats: Clonality of CD8+ T cells, which was compared between rheumatoid arthritis patients and age-matched healthy controls, did not differ significantly.

The germline V and J ends were trimmed by 5 bases and 5 bases, with 15 bases remaining between them. Per the germline V gene, CDR1 is MNHEY and CDR2 is SVGAGI. This CDR3 is built from 14 residues. As concerns this clone: What it recognizes is unknown.

Data came from immunoSEQ multiplex PCR; TCRdb stores just in-frame clones and leaves some out. Here the sample spans about 16,000 clones, roughly three quarters being singletons. The receptor's source is an adult with rheumatoid arthritis. The sequencing sample was made of CD8+ T cells sorted from blood. The chain combines TRBV6-5 with TRBJ1-1, with D possibly being TRBD1 (5 bases). CDR3 sequence: CASSHWGVETEAFF. The DNA of the CDR3 is TGTGCCAGCAGTCACTGGGGGGTCGAGACTGAAGCTTTCTTT.